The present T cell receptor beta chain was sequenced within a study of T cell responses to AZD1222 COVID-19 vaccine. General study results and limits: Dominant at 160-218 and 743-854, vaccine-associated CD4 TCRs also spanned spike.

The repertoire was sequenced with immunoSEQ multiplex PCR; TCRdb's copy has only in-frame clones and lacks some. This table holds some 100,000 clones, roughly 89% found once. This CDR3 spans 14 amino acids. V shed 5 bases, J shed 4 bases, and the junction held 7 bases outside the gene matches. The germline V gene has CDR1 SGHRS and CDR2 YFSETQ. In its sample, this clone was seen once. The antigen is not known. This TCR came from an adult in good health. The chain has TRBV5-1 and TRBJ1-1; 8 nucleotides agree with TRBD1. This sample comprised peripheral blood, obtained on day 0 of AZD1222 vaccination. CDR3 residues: CASSTGGVGTEAFF. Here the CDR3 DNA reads TGCGCCAGCAGTACAGGGGGAGTGGGCACTGAAGCTTTCTTT. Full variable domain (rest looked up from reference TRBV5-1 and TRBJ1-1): KAGVTQTPRYLIKTRGQQVTLSCSPISGHRSVSWYQQTPGQGLQFLFEYFSETQRNKGNFPGRFSGRQFSNSRSEMNVSTLELGDSALYLCASSTGGVGTEAFFGQGTRLTVV.